What follows are 20 T cell receptor beta chains derived from one specimen sequenced in a study of T cell responses to AZD1222 COVID-19 vaccine. Clones were read by immunoSEQ multiplex PCR, and TCRdb kept only the in-frame ones, dropping some. The sample lists roughly 120,000 clones; 88% were seen once. The sample was peripheral blood, taken 28 days after the second AZD1222 dose. The receptors were sampled from an adult who received the AZD1222 COVID-19 vaccine.

The J gene is TRBJ2-7, the V gene TRBV9; tentative D call: TRBD2 (7 bases). There are 15 residues in the CDR3. V gave up 3 bases and J gave up 1 base, with 14 bases separating them. Germline V gives CDR1 SGDLS, CDR2 YYNGEE. CDR3 DNA: TGTGCCAGCAGCGCCAGGGAGGGGGTTTCCTACGAGCAGTACTTC. It translates to CASSAREGVSYEQYF.

V is TRBV6-5 and J is TRBJ1-5; 8 bases line up with TRBD1. Losses at the gene ends were 6 bases for V and 3 bases for J; bases not matched to a gene: 7. The CDR3 has 15 amino acids. CDR1 is MNHEY and CDR2 is SVGAGI in the germline V gene. CDR3 residues: CASRLQGGNNQPQHF. The DNA of the CDR3 is TGTGCCAGCAGGCTACAGGGGGGGAACAATCAGCCCCAGCATTTT.

The chain links TRBV10-3 to TRBJ2-3, with D tentatively TRBD2 (5 bases). CDR3 length: 14 amino acids. Trimming cost V 6 bases and J 0 bases, with 10 bases left between them. The V gene's germline CDR1 is ENHRY and CDR2 SYGVKD. CDR3 coding DNA: TGTGCCATCAGCCACGGGGTCAGCACAGATACGCAGTATTTT. It specifies CAISHGVSTDTQYF.

The chain carries TRBV10-3 and TRBJ1-3, with D hard to call. The CDR3 has 15 residues. Germline loops: CDR1 ENHRY, CDR2 SYGVKD. The ends were cut back, 6 bases at V and 0 bases at J, with 12 bases in the middle. For the CDR3, the DNA is TGTGCCATCAGAACGGTCTCGAGCTCTGGAAACACCATATATTTT. Protein product: CAIRTVSSSGNTIYF.

The chain joins TRBV6-2 or TRBV6-3 to TRBJ2-5, with 15 nucleotides matching TRBD2. From germline, CDR1 is MNHEY and CDR2 SVGEGT. The ends lost 4 bases at V and 2 bases at J; junction bases unmatched: 2. The CDR3 is 16 amino acids. The CDR3 sequence: CASSSGLAGGQETQYF. CDR3 DNA sequence: TGTGCCAGCAGTTCGGGACTAGCGGGGGGACAAGAGACCCAGTACTTC.

CDR3 DNA sequence: TGTGCCAGTAGACAGAGGGCCGGGATGAACACTGAAGCTTTCTTT. Protein: CASRQRAGMNTEAFF. The chain carries TRBV19 and TRBJ1-1; no clear D. This CDR3 has 15 residues. V lost 6 bases to trimming and J lost 0 bases, with 14 bases between them. Germline values: CDR1 LNHDA, CDR2 SQIVND (reference sequence).

This clone came up a few times. The chain has TRBV11-3 and TRBJ1-1; TRBD1 matches 7 bases. The V segment lost 5 bases and the J segment 5 bases; nucleotides outside the gene matches: 5. This CDR3 contains 13 residues. Germline V gene sequence: CDR1 SGHNT, CDR2 YENEEA. The CDR3, as DNA: TGTGCCAGCAGCCCGACAGGGTCGACTGAAGCTTTCTTT. It is translated as CASSPTGSTEAFF.

The chain carries TRBV10-3 and TRBJ2-2, with 9 bases lining up with TRBD2. CDR3 length: 13 residues. V was pared by 7 bases and J by 11 bases, with 8 bases of the junction left unmatched. CDR1 and CDR2 (germline): ENHRY, SYGVKD. CDR3 amino acids: CAIKASGAAELFF. The CDR3 DNA reads TGTGCCATCAAGGCTAGCGGGGCAGCAGAGCTGTTTTTT.

About this clone itself: The sample carries other DNA sequences with the same CDR3. This chain uses TRBV9 with TRBJ1-1; 10 bases match TRBD1. CDR1 is SGDLS, CDR2 YYNGEE, per germline. The ends lost 2 bases at V and 1 base at J; junction bases unmatched: 2. The CDR3 is made up of 15 amino acids. CDR3 DNA: TGTGCCAGCAGCGTTGGGACAGGGGCGAACACTGAAGCTTTCTTT. Its protein product is CASSVGTGANTEAFF.

The CDR3 coding sequence is TGTGCCAGTAGTACAGACAGGGGAAATCAGCCCCAGCATTTT. Translating it yields CASSTDRGNQPQHF. The rearrangement links TRBV19 to TRBJ1-5; 8 positions agree with TRBD1. Germline CDR1 is LNHDA and CDR2 is SQIVND (reference sequence). V shed 4 bases and J 4 bases; nucleotides not matched to a gene: 3. The CDR3 runs 14 residues.

The chain joins TRBV2 to TRBJ1-3; D is undetermined. This CDR3 has 13 residues. V was cut by 4 bases and J by 3 bases, with 7 bases left in between. Germline-derived CDR1 and CDR2 are SNHLY and FYNNEI. The CDR3 sequence: CASSAGLGNTIYF. CDR3 in DNA: TGTGCCAGCAGTGCCGGGCTTGGAAACACCATATATTTT.

DNA of the CDR3: TGTGCCAGCAGCTTGTTCTTGGGGGGGCCAACTGGGGCCAACGTCCTGACTTTC. It specifies CASSLFLGGPTGANVLTF. The J gene is TRBJ2-6, the V gene TRBV5-6; a possible D gene is TRBD2 (7 bases). CDR3 length: 18 amino acids. Germline V gives CDR1 SGHDT, CDR2 YYEEEE. V was cut by 1 base and J by 2 bases, with 16 bases left in between. Combining the CDR3 with reference TRBV5-6 and TRBJ2-6 gives the whole variable domain DAGVTQSPTHLIKTRGQQVTLRCSPKSGHDTVSWYQQALGQGPQFIFQYYEEEERQRGNFPDRFSGHQFPNYSSELNVNALLLGDSALYLCASSLFLGGPTGANVLTFGAGSRLTVL.

The V gene is TRBV9, the J gene TRBJ1-2; D is unresolved. CDR1 is SGDLS and CDR2 is YYNGEE in the germline V gene. The V end was cut by 3 bases, the J end by 11 bases, with 11 bases between. The CDR3 length is 11 residues. CDR3 coding DNA: TGTGCCAGCAGCGCTGGAGCTAGGTACACCTTC. Encoded protein: CASSAGARYTF. Variable domain in full (rest from reference TRBV9 and TRBJ1-2): DSGVTQTPKHLITATGQRVTLRCSPRSGDLSVYWYQQSLDQGLQFLIQYYNGEERAKGNILERFSAQQFPDLHSELNLSSLELGDSALYFCASSAGARYTFGSGTRLTVV.

This sequence joins TRBV7-9 and TRBJ1-1; D may be TRBD1 (5 bases). V was shortened by 5 bases and J by 1 base, with 11 bases between the two germline ends. CDR1 SEHNR and CDR2 FQNEAQ come from the germline V gene (reference sequence). The CDR3 runs to 14 residues. The DNA of the CDR3 is TGTGCCAGCAGCCCCCGGGGGGGGAACACTGAAGCTTTCTTT. Translated: CASSPRGGNTEAFF.

The gene calls are TRBV19 and TRBJ2-5; no definite D call. This CDR3 has 12 residues. Looked up from germline, CDR1 is LNHDA and CDR2 is SQIVND (reference sequence). The V end lost 0 bases, the J end lost 2 bases, and 1 base lay between the germline ends. In DNA form, the CDR3 reads TGTGCCAGTAGTATAGATCAAGAGACCCAGTACTTC. Protein: CASSIDQETQYF. The full variable domain, with the rest looked up from reference TRBV19 and TRBJ2-5, is DGGITQSPKYLFRKEGQNVTLSCEQNLNHDAMYWYRQDPGQGLRLIYYSQIVNDFQKGDIAEGYSVSREKKESFPLTVTSAQKNPTAFYLCASSIDQETQYFGPGTRLLVL.

A few counts support this clone. This chain links TRBV28 with TRBJ1-3; D is perhaps TRBD1 (6 bases). CDR3 length: 15 residues. Trimming removed 5 bases from V and 2 bases from J, with 13 bases in between. Germline assignment: CDR1 MDHEN and CDR2 SYDVKM. As DNA, the CDR3 is TGTGCCAGCAGTCTATCGGACAGACCTGGAAACACCATATATTTT. This gives the protein CASSLSDRPGNTIYF. The full variable domain, rest sourced from reference TRBV28 and TRBJ1-3, is DVKVTQSSRYLVKRTGEKVFLECVQDMDHENMFWYRQDPGLGLRLIYFSYDVKMKEKGDIPEGYSVSREKKERFSLILESASTNQTSMYLCASSLSDRPGNTIYFGEGSWLTVV.

This chain connects TRBV18 to TRBJ1-5; D is unresolved. Trimming took off 4 bases at V and 5 bases at J, with 9 bases between the two ends. The length of the CDR3 is 13 residues. The germline CDR1 and CDR2 sequences are KGHSH and LQKENI. Written as DNA, the CDR3 is TGTGCCAGCTCACTTACAGACGATCAGCCCCAGCATTTT. Translation gives CASSLTDDQPQHF. Based on the CDR3 plus reference TRBV18 and TRBJ1-5, the full variable domain is NAGVMQNPRHLVRRRGQEARLRCSPMKGHSHVYWYRQLPEEGLKFMVYLQKENIIDESGMPKERFSAEFPKEGPSILRIQQVVRGDSAAYFCASSLTDDQPQHFGDGTRLSIL.

This chain uses TRBV2 with TRBJ1-3; D gene ambiguous. Looked up from germline, CDR1 is SNHLY and CDR2 is FYNNEI. The CDR3 sequence is 15 residues long. V was shortened by 4 bases and J by 0 bases, with 10 bases between the two germline ends. The CDR3 reads CASSGSLSSGNTIYF. The CDR3 DNA reads TGTGCCAGCAGTGGTAGCCTATCCTCTGGAAACACCATATATTTT. The full variable domain, in which reference TRBV2 and TRBJ1-3 provide the parts outside the CDR3, is EPEVTQTPSHQVTQMGQEVILRCVPISNHLYFYWYRQILGQKVEFLVSFYNNEISEKSEIFDDQFSVERPDGSNFTLKIRSTKLEDSAMYFCASSGSLSSGNTIYFGEGSWLTVV.

This clone was observed once. This chain joins TRBV27 and TRBJ2-1; 7 bases fit TRBD1. From germline, CDR1 is MNHEY and CDR2 SMNVEV (reference sequence). CDR3 length: 16 residues. V shed 3 bases and J 6 bases; nucleotides not matched to a gene: 11. The CDR3 DNA sequence: TGTGCCAGCAGTTTGACAGGGAATTTGTTGAGCAATGAGCAGTTCTTC. It encodes CASSLTGNLLSNEQFF.

This chain links TRBV5-6 with TRBJ2-2, with a tentative D call TRBD1 (6 bases). Trimming removed 0 bases at V and 11 bases at J, with 11 bases between. The CDR3 has 13 amino acids. Germline V gene data show CDR1 as SGHDT and CDR2 as YYEEEE. The CDR3 bases are TGTGCCAGCAGCTTGGTTGGGGGCAGTGAGCTGTTTTTT. It encodes CASSLVGGSELFF.